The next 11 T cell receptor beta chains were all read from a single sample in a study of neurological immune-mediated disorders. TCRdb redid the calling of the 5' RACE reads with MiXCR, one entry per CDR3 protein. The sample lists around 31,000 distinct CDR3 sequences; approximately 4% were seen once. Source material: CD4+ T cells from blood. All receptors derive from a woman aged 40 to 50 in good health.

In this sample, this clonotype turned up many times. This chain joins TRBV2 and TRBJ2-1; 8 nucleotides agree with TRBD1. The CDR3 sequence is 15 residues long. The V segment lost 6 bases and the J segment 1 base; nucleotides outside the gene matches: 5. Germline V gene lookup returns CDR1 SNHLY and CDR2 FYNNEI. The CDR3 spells CASRSDRGSYNEQFF. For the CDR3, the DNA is TGTGCCAGCAGATCTGACAGGGGATCCTACAATGAGCAGTTCTTC.

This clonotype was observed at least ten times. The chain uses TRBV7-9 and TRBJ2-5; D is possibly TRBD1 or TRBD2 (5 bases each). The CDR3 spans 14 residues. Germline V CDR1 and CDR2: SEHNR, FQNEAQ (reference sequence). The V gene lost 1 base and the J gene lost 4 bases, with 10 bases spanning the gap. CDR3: CASSLGGGGETQYF. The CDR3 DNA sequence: TGTGCCAGCAGCTTAGGCGGTGGGGGAGAGACCCAGTACTTC.

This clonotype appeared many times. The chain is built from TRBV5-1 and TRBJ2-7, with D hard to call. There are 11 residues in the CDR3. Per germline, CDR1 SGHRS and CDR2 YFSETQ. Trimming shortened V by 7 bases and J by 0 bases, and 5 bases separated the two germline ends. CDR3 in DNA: TGCGCCAGCGGTTTCTCCTACGAGCAGTACTTC. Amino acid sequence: CASGFSYEQYF.

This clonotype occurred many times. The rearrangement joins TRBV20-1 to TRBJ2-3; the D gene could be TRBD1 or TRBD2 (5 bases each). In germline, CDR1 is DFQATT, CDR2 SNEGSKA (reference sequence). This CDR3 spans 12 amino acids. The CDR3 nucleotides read TGCACCGCCCGGGGCGCCACAGATACGCAGTATTTT. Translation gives CTARGATDTQYF.

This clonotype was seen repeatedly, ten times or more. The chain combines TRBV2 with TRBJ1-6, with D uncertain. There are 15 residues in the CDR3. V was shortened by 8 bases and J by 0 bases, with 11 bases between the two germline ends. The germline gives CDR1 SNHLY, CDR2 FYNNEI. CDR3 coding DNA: TGTGCCAGCGCAGACGGATCCTCCTATAATTCACCCCTCCACTTT. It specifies CASADGSSYNSPLHF.

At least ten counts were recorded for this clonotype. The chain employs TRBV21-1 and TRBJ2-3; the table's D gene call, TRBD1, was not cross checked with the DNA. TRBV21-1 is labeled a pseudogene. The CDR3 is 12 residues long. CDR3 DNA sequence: TGTGCCAGCAGCACAGGGGGGGATACGCAGTATTTT. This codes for CASSTGGDTQYF.

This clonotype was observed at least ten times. CDR3 nucleotide sequence: TGTGCCATCAGTGACCCAAGGGGACTTATGAACACTGAAGCTTTCTTT. This encodes CAISDPRGLMNTEAFF. V and J are TRBV10-3 and TRBJ1-1; D perhaps matches TRBD1 (5 bases). CDR3 length equals 16 residues. Trimming left V 3 bases short and J 0 bases short, with 14 bases between. The germline V gene encodes CDR1 ENHRY and CDR2 SYGVKD.

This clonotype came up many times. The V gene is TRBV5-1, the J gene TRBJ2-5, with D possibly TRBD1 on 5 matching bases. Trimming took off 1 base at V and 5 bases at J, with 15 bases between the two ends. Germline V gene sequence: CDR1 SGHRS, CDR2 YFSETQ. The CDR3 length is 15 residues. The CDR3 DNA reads TGCGCCAGCAGCTTGAGTTACGGGCAGGGTGAGACCCAGTACTTC. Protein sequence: CASSLSYGQGETQYF.

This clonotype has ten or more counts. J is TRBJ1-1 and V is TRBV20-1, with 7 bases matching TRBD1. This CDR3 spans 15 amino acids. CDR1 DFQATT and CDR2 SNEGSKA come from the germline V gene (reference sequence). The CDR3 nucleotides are TGCAGCACAATTAGGGGGCTTAGTCAGGACACTGAAGCTTTCTTT. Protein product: CSTIRGLSQDTEAFF.

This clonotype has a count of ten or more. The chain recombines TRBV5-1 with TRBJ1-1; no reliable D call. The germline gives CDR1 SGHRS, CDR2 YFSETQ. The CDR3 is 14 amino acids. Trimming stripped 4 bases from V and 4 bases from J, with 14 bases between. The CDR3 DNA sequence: TGCGCCAGCAGCAAAGCGGGAATGGGCACTGAAGCTTTCTTT. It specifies CASSKAGMGTEAFF. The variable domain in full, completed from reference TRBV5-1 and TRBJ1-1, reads KAGVTQTPRYLIKTRGQQVTLSCSPISGHRSVSWYQQTPGQGLQFLFEYFSETQRNKGNFPGRFSGRQFSNSRSEMNVSTLELGDSALYLCASSKAGMGTEAFFGQGTRLTVV.

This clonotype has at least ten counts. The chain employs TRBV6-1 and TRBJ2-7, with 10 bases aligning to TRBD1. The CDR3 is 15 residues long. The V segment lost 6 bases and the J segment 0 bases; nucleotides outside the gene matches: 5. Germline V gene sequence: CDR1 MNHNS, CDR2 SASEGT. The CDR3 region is CASRAGQGSSYEQYF. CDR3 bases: TGTGCCAGCAGGGCGGGACAGGGGAGCTCCTACGAGCAGTACTTC.